This is a list of T cell receptor beta chains from one sample in a study of blood T cell repertoires in COVID-19. The repertoire was sequenced with immunoSEQ multiplex PCR; TCRdb's copy has only in-frame clones and lacks some. The sample contains about 100,000 clones, 80% to 95% of which appear only once. Sequenced: peripheral blood. All receptors come from a man aged 70-80 years with acute or convalescent COVID-19. Both conserved end residues are part of each CDR3. Each record gives: J gene, clone size, D gene, V gene, CDR3 DNA, CDR3 protein. The D gene is left open where the match is weak. Not all rows give a size; the values are once, few, many and, for expanded clones, a class.

j_gene: TRBJ1-1
abundance: -
d_gene: -
v_gene: TRBV29-1
CDR3nt: TGCAGCGTTGAGGGCCAGCGAGGGACTGAAGCTTTCTTT
CDR3aa: CSVEGQRGTEAFF

j_gene: TRBJ2-1
abundance: few
d_gene: TRBD2
v_gene: TRBV4-1
CDR3nt: TGCGCCAGCAGCCGCGCGGGACTAACTTCCTACAATGAGCAGTTCTTC
CDR3aa: CASSRAGLTSYNEQFF

j_gene: TRBJ1-4
abundance: -
d_gene: -
v_gene: TRBV5-4
CDR3nt: TGTGCCAGCAGCTCCCTGATGGAGGGCAGAAATGAAAAACTGTTTTTT
CDR3aa: CASSSLMEGRNEKLFF

j_gene: TRBJ1-5
abundance: few
d_gene: TRBD1
v_gene: TRBV30
CDR3nt: TGTGCCTGGACGGGGACAGTAGGCCAGCCCCAGCATTTT
CDR3aa: CAWTGTVGQPQHF

j_gene: TRBJ1-6
abundance: -
d_gene: -
v_gene: TRBV18
CDR3nt: TGTGCCAGCTCACCCCCTGGCGGGAAGGATTCACCCCTCCACTTT
CDR3aa: CASSPPGGKDSPLHF

j_gene: TRBJ1-1
abundance: -
d_gene: -
v_gene: TRBV4-3
CDR3nt: TGCGCCAGCAGCCAAGGGACTTCGGGAACTGAAGCTTTCTTT
CDR3aa: CASSQGTSGTEAFF

j_gene: TRBJ1-1
abundance: -
d_gene: TRBD1
v_gene: TRBV6-5
CDR3nt: TGTGCCAGCAGTTATTATACAGGGGGCGCGGGTACTGAAGCTTTCTTT
CDR3aa: CASSYYTGGAGTEAFF

j_gene: TRBJ2-7
abundance: -
d_gene: -
v_gene: TRBV6-6
CDR3nt: TGTGCCAGCACCCAAAGGGGTTACGAGCAGTACTTC
CDR3aa: CASTQRGYEQYF

j_gene: TRBJ1-4
abundance: -
d_gene: -
v_gene: TRBV5-1
CDR3nt: TGCGCCAGCAGCGAACAGGGAGTCCTCAATGAAAAACTGTTTTTT
CDR3aa: CASSEQGVLNEKLFF

j_gene: TRBJ2-5
abundance: -
d_gene: -
v_gene: TRBV27
CDR3nt: TGTGCCAGCTCCCCGGTGGGCGGGGCAGGGTTGGAGACCCAGTACTTC
CDR3aa: CASSPVGGAGLETQYF

j_gene: TRBJ2-1
abundance: -
d_gene: TRBD1
v_gene: TRBV25-1
CDR3nt: TGTGCCAGCAGTGCGTTAGGGCAGGGGGTAGGATATGAGCAGTTCTTC
CDR3aa: CASSALGQGVGYEQFF

j_gene: TRBJ2-3
abundance: -
d_gene: -
v_gene: TRBV24-1
CDR3nt: TGTGCCACCAGTGATCGCCAGGGCACAGATACGCAGTATTTT
CDR3aa: CATSDRQGTDTQYF

j_gene: TRBJ2-7
abundance: -
d_gene: TRBD1
v_gene: TRBV7-2
CDR3nt: TGTGCCAGCAGCTTCGGTGGACAGGGGAAAAACTACGAGCAGTACTTC
CDR3aa: CASSFGGQGKNYEQYF

j_gene: TRBJ2-3
abundance: -
d_gene: TRBD2
v_gene: TRBV19
CDR3nt: TGTGCCAGTAGTATAACCAGCGGGAGAGCAGATACGCAGTATTTT
CDR3aa: CASSITSGRADTQYF

j_gene: TRBJ1-1
abundance: -
d_gene: -
v_gene: TRBV27
CDR3nt: TGTGCCAGCAGAATAGGGGTCCACCTTGAGGATTTCTTT
CDR3aa: CASRIGVHLEDFF

j_gene: TRBJ1-6
abundance: -
d_gene: TRBD1
v_gene: TRBV7-6
CDR3nt: TGTGCCAGCAGCCTACAGGGGGGGAATTCACCCCTCCACTTT
CDR3aa: CASSLQGGNSPLHF

j_gene: TRBJ1-1
abundance: -
d_gene: -
v_gene: TRBV30
CDR3nt: TGTGCCTGGAGTGAAGGAGGGCCTGAAGCTTTCTTT
CDR3aa: CAWSEGGPEAFF

j_gene: TRBJ2-3
abundance: -
d_gene: -
v_gene: TRBV28
CDR3nt: TGTGCCAGCAGTTTAGCTGTCCCCAGGGATACGCAGTATTTT
CDR3aa: CASSLAVPRDTQYF

j_gene: TRBJ2-7
abundance: -
d_gene: -
v_gene: TRBV5-6
CDR3nt: TGTGCCAGCAGCCTCGGAACTAGTCGCGAGCAGTACTTC
CDR3aa: CASSLGTSREQYF

j_gene: TRBJ2-7
abundance: once
d_gene: -
v_gene: TRBV6-5
CDR3nt: TGTGCCAGCCTACTAGCCGAAATCTACGAGCAGTACTTC
CDR3aa: CASLLAEIYEQYF

j_gene: TRBJ1-6
abundance: -
d_gene: TRBD1
v_gene: TRBV10-2
CDR3nt: TGCGCCAGCAGTGGGACAGGGGGCCGGTCACCCCTCCACTTT
CDR3aa: CASSGTGGRSPLHF

j_gene: TRBJ2-7
abundance: -
d_gene: -
v_gene: TRBV7-2
CDR3nt: TGTGCCAGCAGCTTACAGGGGATGTTAGGCGAGCAGTACTTC
CDR3aa: CASSLQGMLGEQYF

j_gene: TRBJ1-6
abundance: -
d_gene: TRBD1
v_gene: TRBV10-1
CDR3nt: TGCGCCAGCAGTCACACCCTATGGGACAGGGGGGGGTTT
CDR3aa: CASSHTLWDRGGF

j_gene: TRBJ2-2
abundance: few
d_gene: -
v_gene: TRBV5-6
CDR3nt: TGTGCCAGCAGCTGGGGACTGAGTAACACCGGGGAGCTGTTTTTT
CDR3aa: CASSWGLSNTGELFF

j_gene: TRBJ1-1
abundance: -
d_gene: -
v_gene: TRBV3-1/TRBV3-2
CDR3nt: TGTGCCAGCAGCCAGGGGTTGGGGGCAGCTTTCTTT
CDR3aa: CASSQGLGAAFF

j_gene: TRBJ2-7
abundance: once
d_gene: -
v_gene: TRBV27
CDR3nt: TGTGCCAGCAGCCCAAACAGCTACGAGCAGTACTTC
CDR3aa: CASSPNSYEQYF

j_gene: TRBJ1-2
abundance: -
d_gene: -
v_gene: TRBV29-1
CDR3nt: TGCAGCGGGCTTACAGGGATGGCTGGCTACACCTTC
CDR3aa: CSGLTGMAGYTF

j_gene: TRBJ2-1
abundance: -
d_gene: TRBD2
v_gene: TRBV6-4
CDR3nt: TGTGCCAGCAGTGGACTAGCGGGAGGCAATGAGCAGTTCTTC
CDR3aa: CASSGLAGGNEQFF

j_gene: TRBJ2-1
abundance: -
d_gene: -
v_gene: TRBV6-2/TRBV6-3
CDR3nt: TGTGCCAGCAGTTACGTCCCCTCGGTATCAAACAATGAGCAGTTCTTC
CDR3aa: CASSYVPSVSNNEQFF

j_gene: TRBJ1-5
abundance: -
d_gene: TRBD1
v_gene: TRBV5-5
CDR3nt: TGTGCCAGCAGCTTGGCCCCGACAGGGAGTAGTAATCAGCCCCAGCATTTT
CDR3aa: CASSLAPTGSSNQPQHF

j_gene: TRBJ2-1
abundance: few
d_gene: TRBD2
v_gene: TRBV6-5
CDR3nt: TGTGCCAGCAGTTCCGGGAGGGCTAGATACAATGAGCAGTTCTTC
CDR3aa: CASSSGRARYNEQFF

j_gene: TRBJ2-1
abundance: -
d_gene: -
v_gene: TRBV7-2
CDR3nt: TGTGCCAGCAGCCTACTAGCCGATGAGCAGTTCTTC
CDR3aa: CASSLLADEQFF

j_gene: TRBJ1-1
abundance: -
d_gene: -
v_gene: TRBV19
CDR3nt: TGTGCCAGTACCTCTTTGGGACACTCGAACACTGAAGCTTTCTTT
CDR3aa: CASTSLGHSNTEAFF

j_gene: TRBJ2-3
abundance: -
d_gene: -
v_gene: TRBV7-9
CDR3nt: TGTGCCAGCAGCCAGGGCACAGATACGCAGTATTTT
CDR3aa: CASSQGTDTQYF

j_gene: TRBJ1-5
abundance: -
d_gene: -
v_gene: TRBV19
CDR3nt: TGTGCCAGTAGTATAGGGGACATGACCAATCAGCCCCAGCATTTT
CDR3aa: CASSIGDMTNQPQHF

j_gene: TRBJ2-1
abundance: -
d_gene: -
v_gene: TRBV29-1
CDR3nt: TGCAGCGCCCGCCTAGGGGATGAGCAGTTCTTC
CDR3aa: CSARLGDEQFF

j_gene: TRBJ1-5
abundance: -
d_gene: TRBD1
v_gene: TRBV11-3
CDR3nt: TGTGCCAGCAGCCGGGACAGTCAAATGCCCCAGCATTTT
CDR3aa: CASSRDSQMPQHF

j_gene: TRBJ2-7
abundance: -
d_gene: -
v_gene: TRBV9
CDR3nt: TGTGCCAGTACGCCCGGACCATACGGGAACGAGCAGTACTTC
CDR3aa: CASTPGPYGNEQYF

j_gene: TRBJ2-1
abundance: -
d_gene: -
v_gene: TRBV12-3/TRBV12-4
CDR3nt: TGTGCCAGCAGTCAGGGGGGCCTCAATGAGCAGTTCTTC
CDR3aa: CASSQGGLNEQFF

j_gene: TRBJ2-7
abundance: few
d_gene: TRBD2
v_gene: TRBV19
CDR3nt: TGTGCCAGTAGTATAGCGGGAGGCCCCTCCTACGAGCAGTACTTC
CDR3aa: CASSIAGGPSYEQYF

j_gene: TRBJ2-7
abundance: once
d_gene: TRBD2
v_gene: TRBV28
CDR3nt: TGTGCCAGCAGTTTAATCGTCGCGGGAGTCTCCTACGAGCAGTACTTC
CDR3aa: CASSLIVAGVSYEQYF

j_gene: TRBJ2-5
abundance: -
d_gene: TRBD1
v_gene: TRBV28
CDR3nt: TGTGCCAGCGGGGTCTCCGGGACAGGGGGCGAGACCCAGTACTTC
CDR3aa: CASGVSGTGGETQYF

j_gene: TRBJ2-7
abundance: -
d_gene: -
v_gene: TRBV7-9
CDR3nt: TGTGCCAGCAGCTTATATACCAGCTCCTACGAGCAGTACTTC
CDR3aa: CASSLYTSSYEQYF

j_gene: TRBJ2-1
abundance: -
d_gene: TRBD2
v_gene: TRBV24-1
CDR3nt: TGTGCCACCAGTGGGAGCGCCGGGACTAGCGGGAGTGGTGAGCAGTTCTTC
CDR3aa: CATSGSAGTSGSGEQFF

j_gene: TRBJ2-3
abundance: -
d_gene: TRBD2
v_gene: TRBV6-2/TRBV6-3
CDR3nt: TGTGCCAGCAGTTATCTCGGGAGGGAAGATACGCAGTATTTT
CDR3aa: CASSYLGREDTQYF

j_gene: TRBJ1-6
abundance: -
d_gene: -
v_gene: TRBV19
CDR3nt: TGTGCCAGTAGTATTACCAGTCCCAATTCACCCCTCCACTTT
CDR3aa: CASSITSPNSPLHF

j_gene: TRBJ1-2
abundance: -
d_gene: -
v_gene: TRBV5-4
CDR3nt: TGTGCCAGCAGCCTCTCACAGGGCAAAATCTATGGCTACACCTTC
CDR3aa: CASSLSQGKIYGYTF

j_gene: TRBJ1-5
abundance: -
d_gene: -
v_gene: TRBV15
CDR3nt: TGTGCCACCAGCAGGGGGGGGTATAGCAATCAGCCCCAGCATTTT
CDR3aa: CATSRGGYSNQPQHF

j_gene: TRBJ2-3
abundance: -
d_gene: TRBD2
v_gene: TRBV27
CDR3nt: TGTGCCAGCAGTTCCAAACTAGCGGGGGGCCCAGGTACGCAGTATTTT
CDR3aa: CASSSKLAGGPGTQYF

j_gene: TRBJ1-3
abundance: -
d_gene: -
v_gene: TRBV9
CDR3nt: TGTGCCAGCAGCGTAGGTCCAGGGGACACCATATATTTT
CDR3aa: CASSVGPGDTIYF

j_gene: TRBJ1-5
abundance: -
d_gene: -
v_gene: TRBV2
CDR3nt: TGTGCCAGCAGGTTCGACAGGAATAGCAATCAGCCCCAGCATTTT
CDR3aa: CASRFDRNSNQPQHF

j_gene: TRBJ1-5
abundance: -
d_gene: -
v_gene: TRBV7-9
CDR3nt: TGTGCCAGCAGCTTAGCGGGGGGGTCTCAGCCCCAGCATTTT
CDR3aa: CASSLAGGSQPQHF